These 30 T cell receptor beta chains were sequenced from one sample in a study of radiotherapy plus CTLA-4 blockade in lung cancer. Using immunoSEQ multiplex PCR, the repertoire was profiled, and TCRdb retains in-frame clones only, with some absent. Of roughly 42,000 clones listed, around 63% are singletons. The sequences come from peripheral blood, collected from a patient treated with radiotherapy plus ipilimumab. Every receptor here comes from a human donor with non-small cell lung cancer who had a partial response to radiotherapy plus ipilimumab.

This chain uses TRBV7-6 with TRBJ2-3; 10 nucleotides match TRBD1. Germline V lookup: CDR1 SGHVS, CDR2 FNYEAQ. The CDR3 spans 15 residues. V lost 5 bases, J lost 3 bases, and 5 bases stayed unmatched. CDR3 loop: CASSPGTGVTDTQYF. DNA for the CDR3: TGTGCCAGCAGCCCCGGGACAGGGGTAACAGATACGCAGTATTTT.

This clone was picked up one time. This chain uses TRBV9 with TRBJ2-3, with 12 nucleotides matching TRBD2. The trim removed 3 bases at V and 2 bases at J, leaving 10 bases unmatched. The germline CDR1 and CDR2 sequences are SGDLS and YYNGEE. CDR3 size: 18 residues. CDR3 nucleotides: TGTGCCAGCAGCGATCAACTAGCGGGGGGTCCAATCACAGATACGCAGTATTTT. It translates to CASSDQLAGGPITDTQYF.

A few counts support this clone. V usage is TRBV30 and J usage is TRBJ2-5; possibly TRBD2 for D (6 bases). Trimming stripped 2 bases from V and 4 bases from J, with 20 bases between. Per germline, CDR1 GTSNPN and CDR2 SVGIG (reference sequence). The CDR3 runs 16 residues. The DNA for the CDR3 is TGTGCCTGGAGTCCTACGGAGGGGCTCGTGGGAGAGACCCAGTACTTC. Its protein is CAWSPTEGLVGETQYF.

The chain carries TRBV7-2 and TRBJ1-2; D is unresolved. This CDR3 comprises 14 residues. Germline CDR1 SGHTA, CDR2 FQGNSA. V shed 0 bases and J shed 4 bases, with 9 bases lying between them. As DNA, the CDR3 is TGTGCCAGCAGCTTAGCCACAGCCCTCTATGGCTACACCTTC. Translated: CASSLATALYGYTF. The entire variable domain, with the rest obtained from reference TRBV7-2 and TRBJ1-2, is as follows: GAGVSQSPSNKVTEKGKDVELRCDPISGHTALYWYRQSLGQGLEFLIYFQGNSAPDKSGLPSDRFSAERTGGSVSTLTIQRTQQEDSAVYLCASSLATALYGYTFGSGTRLTVV.

This clone came up once. The chain joins TRBV6-6 to TRBJ1-1, with 8 bases identical to TRBD1. The CDR3 runs 15 residues. V trimming: 6 bases; J trimming: 1 base; junction bases outside the gene matches: 7. Germline loops: CDR1 MNHNY, CDR2 SVGAGI (reference sequence). The DNA of the CDR3 is TGTGCCAGCAGAAGACAGGGGCTAGGGAACACTGAAGCTTTCTTT. As protein: CASRRQGLGNTEAFF.

The table lists this clone with a count of one. The chain has TRBV18 and TRBJ2-7, with D maybe TRBD1 (6 bases). Trimming left V 3 bases short and J 5 bases short, with 8 bases between. The CDR3 spans 12 residues. Germline V gene lookup returns CDR1 KGHSH and CDR2 LQKENI. The DNA for the CDR3 is TGTGCCAGCTCACCCGACAGGAACGAGCAGTACTTC. As protein: CASSPDRNEQYF.

This clone has just a few counts. The chain combines TRBV19 with TRBJ2-2, with TRBD2 matching 10 bases. The J segment lost 4 bases and the V segment lost 6 bases, leaving 5 bases of the junction unmatched. Germline lookup yields CDR1 LNHDA and CDR2 SQIVND (reference sequence). The CDR3 length is 15 residues. Here the CDR3 DNA reads TGTGCCAGTAGGGTAGCGGGGGGTACCACCGGGGAGCTGTTTTTT. Translation: CASRVAGGTTGELFF.

J is TRBJ2-3 and V is TRBV27, with unresolved D. V dropped 5 bases and J dropped 5 bases, with 11 bases sitting between them. This CDR3 spans 13 amino acids. Germline V lookup: CDR1 MNHEY, CDR2 SMNVEV (reference sequence). CDR3 nucleotide sequence: TGTGCCAGCAGTACTCATCCCCGAGATACGCAGTATTTT. Amino acid sequence: CASSTHPRDTQYF.

This clone was detected only a few times. V gene TRBV10-3 combines with J gene TRBJ1-2, with no clear D. The CDR3 contains 14 residues. The V gene lost 3 bases and the J gene lost 0 bases, with 8 bases spanning the gap. The V gene's germline CDR1 is ENHRY and CDR2 SYGVKD. The CDR3, as DNA: TGTGCCATCAGTGAACAGAATACTAACTATGGCTACACCTTC. Its translation is CAISEQNTNYGYTF.

The chain employs TRBV7-8 and TRBJ1-1; D is possibly TRBD1 (5 bases). V was shortened by 5 bases and J by 1 base, with 8 bases between the two germline ends. The CDR3 contains 13 residues. Germline CDR1 reads SGHVS; CDR2 reads FQNEAQ. The CDR3 region has the DNA TGTGCCAGCAGCATGGGGGGGAACACTGAAGCTTTCTTT. Residues: CASSMGGNTEAFF.

This chain uses TRBV6-5 with TRBJ1-1; 7 nucleotides line up with TRBD1. The CDR3 totals 13 residues. The germline V gene encodes CDR1 MNHEY and CDR2 SVGAGI. With 4 bases clipped from V and 11 bases from J, the junction kept 10 bases outside the gene matches. The CDR3: CASSSPDRRLAFF. As DNA, the CDR3 is TGTGCCAGCAGTTCGCCGGACAGGAGGTTGGCTTTCTTT.

This chain joins TRBV18 and TRBJ2-1, with 9 bases fitting TRBD1. The CDR3 loop spans 16 amino acids. CDR1 and CDR2 from the germline V gene are KGHSH and LQKENI. Trimming removed 1 base from V and 7 bases from J; junction bases left unmatched: 8. The CDR3 DNA is TGTGCCAGCTCACCACTAGCCGGGACAGGGTTAAATGAGCAGTTCTTC. Amino acids: CASSPLAGTGLNEQFF.

This sequence joins TRBV29-1 and TRBJ2-3; 10 nucleotides line up with TRBD2. The CDR3 is 17 amino acids. In germline, CDR1 is SQVTM, CDR2 ANQGSEA. J was trimmed by 2 bases and V by 1 base; bases with no gene match: 9. CDR3 region: CSVEVPMSGRVTDTQYF. Here the CDR3 DNA reads TGCAGCGTTGAAGTCCCCATGAGCGGGAGGGTCACAGATACGCAGTATTTT.

The chain has TRBV6-1 and TRBJ2-2; D possibly corresponds to TRBD2 (7 bases). The CDR3 spans 13 residues. Germline V gene data show CDR1 as MNHNS and CDR2 as SASEGT. V lost 8 bases and J lost 9, with 16 bases in between. CDR3 in DNA: TGTGCCAGCGGGGGGGGCCCCAGCCGGGAGCTGTTTTTT. It is translated as CASGGGPSRELFF.

This rearrangement joins TRBV11-1 to TRBJ2-2; D is possibly TRBD2 (5 bases). The CDR3 is 14 residues long. Germline V CDR1 and CDR2: SGHAT, FQDESV (reference sequence). V lost 6 bases, J lost 2 bases, and 10 bases lay in between. Written as DNA, the CDR3 is TGTGCCAGCAGTCGGACTGGCAACACCGGGGAGCTGTTTTTT. Protein product: CASSRTGNTGELFF.

This clone occurred a few times. CDR3 protein: CAWSRWGGTDTQYF. The DNA of the CDR3 is TGTGCCTGGAGCCGATGGGGGGGCACAGATACGCAGTATTTT. V and J are TRBV30 and TRBJ2-3; D is perhaps TRBD2 (6 bases). Per the germline V gene, CDR1 is GTSNPN and CDR2 is SVGIG (reference sequence). This CDR3 is built from 14 residues. V gave up 3 bases and J gave up 1 base, with 11 bases separating them.

The chain is built from TRBV9 and TRBJ2-5, with D possibly matching TRBD2 (6 bases). V was pared by 0 bases and J by 7 bases, with 10 bases between. The V gene's germline CDR1 is SGDLS and CDR2 YYNGEE. The CDR3 totals 13 residues. In DNA, the CDR3 is TGTGCCAGCAGCGTAGCGGGGGAAGGGACCCAGTACTTC. Translating it yields CASSVAGEGTQYF.

This clone is labeled as medium-sized. The rearrangement uses TRBV7-2 and TRBJ1-5; D uncertain. Germline values: CDR1 SGHTA, CDR2 FQGNSA. There are 16 residues in the CDR3. Trimming pared 3 bases from V and 2 bases from J, leaving 14 bases between. This chain's CDR3 is CASSLRGSWGNQPQHF. CDR3 coding DNA: TGTGCCAGCAGCTTGAGAGGGAGTTGGGGCAATCAGCCCCAGCATTTT.

The rearrangement uses TRBV27 and TRBJ2-2; tentatively, D is TRBD1 (5 bases). The germline V gene encodes CDR1 MNHEY and CDR2 SMNVEV (reference sequence). Trimming shortened V by 2 bases and J by 0 bases, and 16 bases separated the two germline ends. The CDR3 has 18 amino acids. CDR3 nucleotides: TGTGCCAGCAGTTTAGGAGTTAGGGGCATGGCGAACACCGGGGAGCTGTTTTTT. It yields the protein CASSLGVRGMANTGELFF.

The rearrangement links TRBV7-3 to TRBJ2-3, with TRBD2 identical over 10 bases. V lost 1 base to trimming and J lost 4 bases; unmatched junction nucleotides: 2. There are 15 residues in the CDR3. CDR1 is SGHTA and CDR2 is FQGTGA in the germline V gene. The DNA of the CDR3 is TGTGCCAGCAGCTTAATAGGGACTAGCGCAGATACGCAGTATTTT. Protein product: CASSLIGTSADTQYF.

The chain uses TRBV6-5 and TRBJ2-7; D is ambiguous. The CDR3 is made up of 12 amino acids. V was trimmed by 5 bases and J by 3 bases, leaving 8 bases between them. Germline V gene data show CDR1 as MNHEY and CDR2 as SVGAGI. The chain's CDR3 is CASSGYSYEQYF. The CDR3 DNA reads TGTGCCAGCAGTGGTTACAGCTACGAGCAGTACTTC.

The chain recombines TRBV4-3 with TRBJ2-2; TRBD1 might be the D (5 bases). Per the germline V gene, CDR1 is LGHNA and CDR2 is YSLEER. The V gene lost 4 bases and the J gene lost 7 bases, with 13 bases spanning the gap. CDR3 length equals 14 residues. CDR3 DNA sequence: TGCGCCAGCAGCCTTACCCCGACAGACGGGGAGCTGTTTTTT. Amino acid sequence: CASSLTPTDGELFF.

This chain connects TRBV19 to TRBJ1-1; D might be TRBD1 (6 bases). The CDR3 has 14 amino acids. Trimming stripped 4 bases from V and 0 bases from J, with 9 bases between. Germline values: CDR1 LNHDA, CDR2 SQIVND (reference sequence). The CDR3 coding sequence is TGTGCCAGTAGTAACAGGGCTTTGAACACTGAAGCTTTCTTT. Its translation is CASSNRALNTEAFF.

The chain is built from TRBV30 and TRBJ1-1, with 9 positions matching TRBD1. The CDR3 covers 16 residues. Germline V lookup: CDR1 GTSNPN, CDR2 SVGIG (reference sequence). V lost 3 bases and J lost 10; bases outside the gene matches: 18. In nucleotides, the CDR3 is TGTGCCTGGAGCGACGGGGGACAGGGACTTGCTGGTGGAGCTTTCTTT. It encodes CAWSDGGQGLAGGAFF. The full variable domain, with the rest looked up from reference TRBV30 and TRBJ1-1, is SQTIHQWPATLVQPVGSPLSLECTVEGTSNPNLYWYRQAAGRGLQLLFYSVGIGQISSEVPQNLSASRPQDRQFILSSKKLLLSDSGFYLCAWSDGGQGLAGGAFFGQGTRLTVV.

V usage is TRBV5-1 and J usage is TRBJ1-2; maybe TRBD1 (6 bases). The V gene lost 5 bases and the J gene lost 7 bases, with 15 bases spanning the gap. Germline loops: CDR1 SGHRS, CDR2 YFSETQ. This CDR3 has 13 amino acids. The CDR3 is CASSRGGSGGYTF. CDR3 DNA: TGCGCCAGCAGTAGAGGGGGTTCGGGTGGCTACACCTTC.

This clone occurred a few times. The chain employs TRBV2 and TRBJ2-1, with D tentatively TRBD2 (5 bases). The CDR3 length is 13 residues. Looked up from germline, CDR1 is SNHLY and CDR2 is FYNNEI. Trimming took 6 bases from V and 10 from J, leaving 16 bases between them. Here the CDR3 DNA reads TGTGCCAGCAGGGGAGAAGCTCTTAGAGAGCAGTTCTTC. Translating gives CASRGEALREQFF.

The chain combines TRBV4-1 with TRBJ1-1; TRBD1 is a possible D gene (6 bases). V was clipped by 4 bases and J by 3 bases, with 18 bases between them. Germline V lookup: CDR1 MGHRA, CDR2 YSYEKL. CDR3 length equals 16 residues. CDR3 bases: TGCGCCAGCAGCCCGGCGACAGGCGGAGTGGACACTGAAGCTTTCTTT. Translating gives CASSPATGGVDTEAFF.

V and J are TRBV29-1 and TRBJ1-2; D remains unclear. Germline V gives CDR1 SQVTM, CDR2 ANQGSEA. The V end lost 6 bases, the J end lost 6 bases, and 17 bases lay between the germline ends. The CDR3 has 13 residues. The CDR3 protein is CSVPVMGRDGYTF. The CDR3 DNA is TGCAGCGTCCCAGTTATGGGGAGAGATGGCTACACCTTC.

The chain has TRBV6-1 and TRBJ1-2; D may be TRBD1 (5 bases). There are 15 residues in the CDR3. The germline V gene has CDR1 MNHNS and CDR2 SASEGT. Trimming took off 4 bases at V and 3 bases at J, with 15 bases between the two ends. The CDR3 DNA follows: TGTGCCAGCAGTGGCGGTCAGGGTGGTCACTATGGCTACACCTTC. It codes for CASSGGQGGHYGYTF.

The chain employs TRBV6-1 and TRBJ1-4; D may be TRBD1 (5 bases). This CDR3 has 14 residues. V shed 6 bases and J shed 6 bases, with 14 bases lying between them. Germline CDR1 is MNHNS and CDR2 is SASEGT. The CDR3 DNA is TGTGCCAGCAGGCTTCAGGGAAATGATGAAAAACTGTTTTTT. It codes for CASRLQGNDEKLFF.